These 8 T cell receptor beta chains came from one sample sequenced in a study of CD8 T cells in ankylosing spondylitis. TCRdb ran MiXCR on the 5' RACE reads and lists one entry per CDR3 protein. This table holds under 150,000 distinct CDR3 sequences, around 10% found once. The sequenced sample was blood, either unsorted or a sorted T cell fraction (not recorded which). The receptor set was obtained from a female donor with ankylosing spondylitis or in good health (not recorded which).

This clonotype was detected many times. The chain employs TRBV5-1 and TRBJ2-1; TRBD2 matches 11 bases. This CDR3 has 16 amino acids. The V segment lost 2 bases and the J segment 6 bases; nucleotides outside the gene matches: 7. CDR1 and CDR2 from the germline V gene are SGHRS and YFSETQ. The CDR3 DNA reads TGCGCCAGCAGCTTACTGACTAGCGGGGCCTCCAATGAGCAGTTCTTC. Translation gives CASSLLTSGASNEQFF.

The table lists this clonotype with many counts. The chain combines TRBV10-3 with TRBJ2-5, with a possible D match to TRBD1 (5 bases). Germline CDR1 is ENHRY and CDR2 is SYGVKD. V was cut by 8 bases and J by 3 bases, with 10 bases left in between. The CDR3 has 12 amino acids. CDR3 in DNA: TGTGCCATCCGAGGACAAAAAGAGACCCAGTACTTC. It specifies CAIRGQKETQYF.

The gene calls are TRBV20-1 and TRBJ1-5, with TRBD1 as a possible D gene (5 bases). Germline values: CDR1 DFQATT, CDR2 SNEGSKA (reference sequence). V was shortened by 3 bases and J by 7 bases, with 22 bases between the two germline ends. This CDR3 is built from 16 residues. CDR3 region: CSASPPAVWGIQPQHF. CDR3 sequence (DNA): TGCAGTGCTAGTCCCCCTGCGGTTTGGGGGATCCAGCCCCAGCATTTT.

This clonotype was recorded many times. In DNA form, the CDR3 reads TGTGCCAGCAGTTCCCAAGAAACTGAAGCTTTCTTT. Its translation is CASSSQETEAFF. The chain links TRBV12-3 or TRBV12-4 to TRBJ1-1, with D hard to call. The CDR3 runs to 12 residues. V was clipped by 4 bases and J by 5 bases, with 8 bases between them.

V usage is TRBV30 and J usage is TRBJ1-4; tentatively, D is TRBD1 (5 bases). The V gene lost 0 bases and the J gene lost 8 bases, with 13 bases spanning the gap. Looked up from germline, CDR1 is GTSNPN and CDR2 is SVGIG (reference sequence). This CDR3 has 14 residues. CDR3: CAWSVPGREEKLFF. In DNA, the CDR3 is TGTGCCTGGAGTGTCCCAGGGAGGGAGGAAAAACTGTTTTTT.

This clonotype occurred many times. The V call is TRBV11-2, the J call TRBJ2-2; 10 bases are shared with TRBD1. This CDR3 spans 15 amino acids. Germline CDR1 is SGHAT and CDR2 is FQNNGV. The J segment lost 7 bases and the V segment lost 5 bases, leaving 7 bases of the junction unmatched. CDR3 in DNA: TGTGCCAGCAGCCCCGGGACAGGGGTTCGCGGGGAGCTGTTTTTT. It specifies CASSPGTGVRGELFF.

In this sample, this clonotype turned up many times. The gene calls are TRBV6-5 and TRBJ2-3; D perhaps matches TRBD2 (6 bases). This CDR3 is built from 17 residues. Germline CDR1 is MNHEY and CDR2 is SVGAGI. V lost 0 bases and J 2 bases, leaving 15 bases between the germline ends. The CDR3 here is CASSYSPGVGATDTQYF. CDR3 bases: TGTGCCAGCAGTTACTCTCCGGGAGTAGGCGCCACAGATACGCAGTATTTT.

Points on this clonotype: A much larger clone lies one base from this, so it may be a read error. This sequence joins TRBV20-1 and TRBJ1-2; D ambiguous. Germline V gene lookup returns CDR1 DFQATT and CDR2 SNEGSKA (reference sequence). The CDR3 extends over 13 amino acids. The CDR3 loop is CGARPVVGDGYTF. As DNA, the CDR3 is TGCGGTGCTAGACCCGTGGTGGGTGATGGCTACACCTTC.